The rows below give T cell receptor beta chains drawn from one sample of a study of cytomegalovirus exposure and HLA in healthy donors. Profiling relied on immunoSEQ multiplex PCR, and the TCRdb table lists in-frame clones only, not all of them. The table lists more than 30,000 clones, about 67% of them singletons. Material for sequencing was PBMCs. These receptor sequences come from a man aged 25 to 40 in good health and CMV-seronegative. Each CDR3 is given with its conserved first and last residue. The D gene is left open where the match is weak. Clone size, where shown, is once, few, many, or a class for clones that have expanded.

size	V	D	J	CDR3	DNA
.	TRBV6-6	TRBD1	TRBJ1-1	CASVRDRVRGDTEAFF	TGTGCCAGTGTCCGGGACAGGGTCCGTGGGGACACTGAAGCTTTCTTT
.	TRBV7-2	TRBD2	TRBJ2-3	CASIPQGTSGTDTQYF	TGTGCCAGCATTCCCCAGGGGACTAGCGGCACAGATACGCAGTATTTT
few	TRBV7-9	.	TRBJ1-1	CASSLVGREVTEAFF	TGTGCCAGCAGCTTAGTTGGCAGGGAGGTCACTGAAGCTTTCTTT
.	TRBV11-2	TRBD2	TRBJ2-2	CASSLVPGGGISGELFF	TGTGCCAGCAGCTTAGTTCCGGGGGGGGGAATCTCCGGGGAGCTGTTTTTT
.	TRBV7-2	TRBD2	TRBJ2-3	CASSISGTSGYTQYF	TGTGCCAGCTCCATATCAGGGACTAGCGGTTATACGCAGTATTTT
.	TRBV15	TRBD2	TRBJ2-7	CATSREAPGRAFYEQYF	TGTGCCACCAGCAGAGAGGCTCCAGGGAGGGCTTTCTACGAGCAGTACTTC
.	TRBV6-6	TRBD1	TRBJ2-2	CASSTPARGTGELFF	TGTGCCAGCAGTACCCCGGCCAGGGGGACCGGGGAGCTGTTTTTT
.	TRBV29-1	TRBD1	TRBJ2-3	CSGFRAGTGKDTQYF	TGCAGCGGCTTCCGGGCCGGGACAGGTAAAGATACGCAGTATTTT
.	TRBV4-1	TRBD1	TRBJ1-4	CAGSQPRQGNEKLFF	TGCGCCGGCAGCCAACCGCGACAGGGAAATGAAAAACTGTTTTTT
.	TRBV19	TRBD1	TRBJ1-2	CASSRGQPLSYTF	TGTGCCAGTAGTAGGGGACAGCCCCTAAGCTACACCTTC
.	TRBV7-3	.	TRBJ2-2	CASSLVQRGGELFF	TGTGCCAGCAGCTTAGTTCAGCGAGGCGGGGAGCTGTTTTTT
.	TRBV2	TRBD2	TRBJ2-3	CASRAWGLAGSTDTQYF	TGTGCCAGCAGGGCCTGGGGACTAGCGGGTAGCACAGATACGCAGTATTTT
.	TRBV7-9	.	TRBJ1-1	CSSSLPDTEAFF	TGTTCCAGCAGCTTACCTGACACTGAAGCTTTCTTT
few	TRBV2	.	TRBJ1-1	CASIGGHAAFF	TGTGCCAGCATCGGGGGGCATGCAGCTTTCTTT
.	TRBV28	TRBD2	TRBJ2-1	CASSATSGSSYNEQFF	TGTGCCAGCAGTGCGACTAGCGGGAGCTCCTACAATGAGCAGTTCTTC
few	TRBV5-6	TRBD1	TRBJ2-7	CASSSLGQGYEQYF	TGTGCCAGCAGTTCTCTTGGACAGGGTTACGAGCAGTACTTC
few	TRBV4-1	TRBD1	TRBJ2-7	CASSQGTGIVYEQYF	TGCGCCAGCAGCCAAGGGACAGGGATTGTCTACGAGCAGTACTTC
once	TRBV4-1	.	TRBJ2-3	CASSQTGFSDTQYF	TGCGCCAGCAGCCAAACAGGCTTTTCAGATACGCAGTATTTT
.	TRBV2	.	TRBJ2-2	CASTEEGLANTGELFF	TGTGCCAGCACGGAGGAAGGGCTAGCGAACACCGGGGAGCTGTTTTTT
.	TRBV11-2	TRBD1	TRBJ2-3	CASSHKDRETDTQYF	TGTGCCAGCAGCCACAAGGACAGGGAGACAGATACGCAGTATTTT
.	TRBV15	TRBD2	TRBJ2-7	CATSRGAGGGYEQYF	TGTGCCACCAGCAGAGGCGCGGGAGGAGGGTACGAGCAGTACTTC
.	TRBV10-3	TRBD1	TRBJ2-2	CAISVHGTGAGELFF	TGTGCCATCAGTGTGCACGGGACAGGGGCCGGGGAGCTGTTTTTT
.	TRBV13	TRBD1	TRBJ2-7	CASSEETGGGYEQYF	TGTGCCAGCAGCGAAGAGACAGGGGGCGGTTACGAGCAGTACTTC
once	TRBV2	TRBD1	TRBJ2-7	CASSRIDRGVSYEQYF	TGTGCCAGCAGTCGTATTGACAGGGGTGTCTCCTACGAGCAGTACTTC
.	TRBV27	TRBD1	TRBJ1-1	CASSPLQTGGNTEAFF	TGTGCCAGCAGTCCTCTCCAGACAGGGGGCAACACTGAAGCTTTCTTT
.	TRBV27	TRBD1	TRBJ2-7	CASSLYNSRDSSYEQYF	TGTGCCAGCAGTTTATATAATAGTAGGGACAGCTCCTACGAGCAGTACTTC
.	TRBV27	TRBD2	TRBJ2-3	CASSPEPGLAGTDTQYF	TGTGCCAGCAGTCCCGAGCCGGGACTAGCGGGTACAGATACGCAGTATTTT
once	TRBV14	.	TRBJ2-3	CASSQGARSTDTQYF	TGTGCCAGCAGCCAAGGGGCCAGAAGCACAGATACGCAGTATTTT
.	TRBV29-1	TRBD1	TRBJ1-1	CSVEYGTGTTEAFF	TGCAGCGTTGAATACGGGACAGGGACAACTGAAGCTTTCTTT
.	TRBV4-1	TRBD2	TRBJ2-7	CASSQVAGGPSYEQYF	TGCGCCAGCAGCCAAGTAGCGGGAGGGCCCTCCTACGAGCAGTACTTC
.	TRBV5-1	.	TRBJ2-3	CASTKGENTDTQYF	TGCGCCAGCACAAAGGGGGAAAATACAGATACGCAGTATTTT
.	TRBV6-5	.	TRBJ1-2	CASSYSVSGNYGYTF	TGTGCCAGCAGTTACTCGGTATCGGGGAACTATGGCTACACCTTC
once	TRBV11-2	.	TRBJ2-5	CASSLSSETQYF	TGTGCCAGCAGCTTATCATCAGAGACCCAGTACTTC
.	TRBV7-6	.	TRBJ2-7	CASSPRGTSYEQYF	TGTGCCAGCAGCCCGCGGGGAACCTCCTACGAGCAGTACTTC
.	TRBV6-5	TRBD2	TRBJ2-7	CASSNGGREQYF	TGTGCCAGCAGCAACGGGGGGAGGGAGCAGTACTTC
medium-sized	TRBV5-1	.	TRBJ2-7	CASSLVPPGSKLYEQYF	TGCGCCAGCAGCTTGGTCCCCCCAGGGTCAAAACTCTACGAGCAGTACTTC
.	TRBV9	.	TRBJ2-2	CASSLQGTGELFF	TGTGCCAGCAGTCTTCAGGGGACCGGGGAGCTGTTTTTT
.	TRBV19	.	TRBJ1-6	CASSTDEGGYSPLHF	TGTGCCAGTAGTACAGACGAAGGGGGATATTCACCCCTCCACTTT
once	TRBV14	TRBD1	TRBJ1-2	CASSQGTGAAYGYTF	TGTGCCAGCAGCCAAGGGACAGGGGCGGCCTATGGCTACACCTTC
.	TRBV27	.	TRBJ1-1	CASSLSAAANTGAFF	TGTGCCAGCAGTTTATCAGCCGCGGCGAACACTGGAGCTTTCTTT
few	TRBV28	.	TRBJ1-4	CASSPLSLNEKLFF	TGTGCCAGCAGTCCCCTCTCTCTGAATGAAAAACTGTTTTTT
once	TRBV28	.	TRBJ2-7	CASIALRASSLEQYF	TGTGCCAGCATAGCCCTTCGAGCGTCCTCTCTCGAGCAGTACTTC
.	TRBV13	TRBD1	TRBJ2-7	CASSTRQGAHEQYF	TGTGCCAGCAGCACTAGACAGGGGGCTCACGAGCAGTACTTC
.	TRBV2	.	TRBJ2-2	CASSEGSTGELFF	TGTGCCAGCAGTGAGGGCTCTACCGGGGAGCTGTTTTTT
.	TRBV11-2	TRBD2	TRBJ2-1	CASRLAGGFIEQFF	TGTGCCAGCAGACTAGCGGGGGGGTTCATCGAGCAGTTCTTC
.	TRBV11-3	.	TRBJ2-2	CASSSASVSGELFF	TGTGCCAGCAGCTCAGCTAGCGTCTCCGGGGAGCTGTTTTTT
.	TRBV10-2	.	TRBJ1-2	CASSESLTVYGYTF	TGCGCCAGCAGTGAGTCTTTGACAGTCTATGGCTACACCTTC
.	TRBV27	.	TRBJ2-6	CASSSSPMIGANVLTF	TGTGCCAGCAGTTCCTCCCCTATGATTGGGGCCAACGTCCTGACTTTC
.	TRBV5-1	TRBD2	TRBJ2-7	CASAGTSGSYEQYF	TGCGCCAGCGCCGGGACTAGCGGCTCCTACGAGCAGTACTTC
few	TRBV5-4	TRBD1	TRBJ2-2	CASSRTGQLTGELFF	TGTGCCAGCAGCCGAACGGGACAGTTAACCGGGGAGCTGTTTTTT